Listed below are T cell receptor beta chains from one sample, sequenced in a study of blood T cell repertoires in COVID-19. Sequenced by immunoSEQ multiplex PCR; TCRdb stores in-frame clones only, minus some. Among hundreds of thousands of clones, less than 90% were seen once, and the ten largest hold 3.5% to 5.5%. The sequenced sample was PBMCs or T cells enriched from blood (not recorded which). The source of these receptors is a woman aged 30 to 39 who had been exposed to COVID-19. CDR3s include the opening cysteine and the closing phenylalanine or tryptophan. The order of the fields is J gene, clone size, D gene, V gene, CDR3 protein, CDR3 DNA. The D gene is left open where the match is weak. Size is stated for part of the rows, as once, few or many counts, or as a class when the clone is expanded.

>TRBJ1-5|-|-|TRBV9
CASSERGYSNQPQHF
TGTGCCAGCAGCGAGCGCGGCTATAGCAATCAGCCCCAGCATTTT
>TRBJ2-7|-|TRBD1|TRBV12-5
CASGLVLGQEAYEQYF
TGTGCTAGTGGTTTGGTACTAGGACAGGAGGCCTACGAGCAGTACTTC
>TRBJ1-2|-|TRBD1|TRBV5-1
CASSEGQGPSGYTF
TGCGCCAGCAGCGAAGGACAGGGCCCTAGTGGCTACACCTTC
>TRBJ1-1|-|TRBD1|TRBV7-3
CASSSDRENTEAFF
TGTGCCAGCAGCTCAGACAGGGAGAACACTGAAGCTTTCTTT
>TRBJ2-1|-|-|TRBV30
CAWSGGVYNEQFF
TGTGCCTGGAGTGGCGGGGTGTACAATGAGCAGTTCTTC
>TRBJ1-4|-|-|TRBV11-3
CASSLDRTNPNEKLFF
TGTGCCAGCAGCTTAGATCGGACAAATCCTAATGAAAAACTGTTTTTT
>TRBJ2-7|-|TRBD2|TRBV19
CASSIASGGPSYEQYF
TGTGCCAGTAGTATAGCGAGCGGGGGCCCGTCCTACGAGCAGTACTTC
>TRBJ2-1|-|TRBD1|TRBV10-3
CAISPGTGINEQFF
TGTGCCATCAGTCCCGGGACAGGGATCAATGAGCAGTTCTTC
>TRBJ1-1|-|TRBD1|TRBV2
CARDRQGMNTEAFF
TGTGCCAGGGACCGACAGGGAATGAACACTGAAGCTTTCTTT
>TRBJ2-2|-|-|TRBV19
CASSMSSTGGELFF
TGTGCCAGTAGTATGTCATCGACAGGCGGGGAGCTGTTTTTT
>TRBJ2-3|few|-|TRBV27
CASRSPHSYTQYF
TGTGCCAGCAGGTCACCCCACTCGTATACGCAGTATTTT
>TRBJ1-4|-|-|TRBV19
CASTGVLNEKLFF
TGTGCCAGTACGGGGGTCCTAAATGAAAAACTGTTTTTT
>TRBJ2-1|-|-|TRBV9
CASSAGGGLLNEQFF
TGTGCCAGCAGCGCCGGCGGCGGCCTTCTCAATGAGCAGTTCTTC
>TRBJ2-3|-|-|TRBV3-1/TRBV3-2
CASSQRTVSGDTQYF
TGTGCCAGCAGCCAAAGGACAGTTTCGGGAGATACGCAGTATTTT
>TRBJ2-1|-|-|TRBV2
CASNKFPLGSSPNEQFF
TGTGCCAGCAATAAGTTCCCCCTGGGCAGTTCCCCCAATGAGCAGTTCTTC
>TRBJ1-2|-|-|TRBV19
CASIAPGDPPAGYTF
TGTGCCAGTATCGCCCCGGGGGACCCGCCCGCTGGCTACACCTTC
>TRBJ1-6|-|TRBD1|TRBV11-3
CASRDRDRNSPLHF
TGTGCCAGCAGAGACCGGGACAGAAATTCACCCCTCCACTTT
>TRBJ1-2|-|TRBD1|TRBV5-4
CASSSWTGNYGYTF
TGTGCCAGCAGCTCCTGGACAGGGAACTATGGCTACACCTTC
>TRBJ1-5|few|-|TRBV5-8
CASSPARGQGSQPQHF
TGTGCCAGCAGCCCTGCCCGTGGGCAGGGTAGTCAGCCCCAGCATTTT
>TRBJ1-4|-|-|TRBV30
CAWSRYNEKLFF
TGTGCCTGGAGTCGGTATAATGAAAAACTGTTTTTT
>TRBJ2-1|-|TRBD1|TRBV18
CASSPGQAVNEQFF
TGTGCCAGCTCACCGGGACAGGCAGTCAATGAGCAGTTCTTC
>TRBJ1-3|-|-|TRBV3-1/TRBV3-2
CASSSHHRDGNTIYF
TGTGCCAGCAGCTCCCACCACAGGGATGGAAACACCATATATTTT
>TRBJ1-2|-|-|TRBV9
CASSVAIGPGVNNYGYTF
TGTGCCAGCAGCGTAGCCATTGGCCCAGGGGTTAATAACTATGGCTACACCTTC
>TRBJ2-7|-|-|TRBV27
CASSPLGGTPTYEQYF
TGTGCCAGCAGTCCTCTTGGGGGGACCCCTACCTACGAGCAGTACTTC
>TRBJ1-4|-|-|TRBV29-1
CSVEVAGTLFF
TGCAGCGTTGAAGTGGCGGGTACACTGTTTTTT
>TRBJ1-6|-|TRBD1|TRBV30
CGRRQGFNSPLHF
TGTGGGCGAAGACAGGGGTTCAATTCACCCCTCCACTTT
>TRBJ1-2|-|-|TRBV28
CASSARVSGYTF
TGTGCCAGCAGTGCCCGGGTCTCTGGCTACACCTTC
>TRBJ2-1|-|-|TRBV19
CASSYGGVSYNEQFF
TGTGCCAGTAGTTATGGGGGCGTCTCCTACAATGAGCAGTTCTTC
>TRBJ2-1|-|TRBD1|TRBV5-8
CASSQRTGTGGFHEQFF
TGTGCCAGCAGTCAACGGACCGGGACAGGGGGTTTCCATGAGCAGTTCTTC
>TRBJ1-2|-|TRBD1|TRBV6-2/TRBV6-3
CASSYGTGRRQVYGYTF
TGTGCCAGCAGTTACGGGACAGGGCGGCGCCAGGTCTATGGCTACACCTTC
>TRBJ2-1|-|TRBD2|TRBV5-1
CASSFLGLEYNEQFF
TGCGCCAGCAGCTTTTTAGGACTAGAATACAATGAGCAGTTCTTC